Presented here are 15 T cell receptor beta chains from one specimen sequenced in a study of technical replicates of blood from several donors. Some clones are missing from TCRdb's copy, which holds only in-frame ones; the method was immunoSEQ multiplex PCR. The sample holds about 95,000 clones; 95% are singletons and the top ten take almost 0.35%. Sequenced: T cells isolated from PBMCs. All receptors come from a human donor in good health.

V and J are TRBV4-3 and TRBJ2-5; no clear D. CDR3 length equals 13 residues. Between the trimmed V and J ends, which lost 1 base and 5 bases, there was a span of 8 bases. The V gene's germline CDR1 is LGHNA and CDR2 YSLEER. CDR3 sequence (DNA): TGCGCCAGCAGCCAAGCCCCATCCGAGACCCAGTACTTC. Its translation is CASSQAPSETQYF.

This clone was recorded only once. This chain connects TRBV27 to TRBJ2-3; D is perhaps TRBD2 (6 bases). Per the germline V gene, CDR1 is MNHEY and CDR2 is SMNVEV (reference sequence). Trimming left V 6 bases short and J 0 bases short, with 16 bases between. The CDR3 is made up of 16 amino acids. CDR3 sequence (DNA): TGTGCCAGCAGCAAGACTAGTGAAACTAGCACAGATACGCAGTATTTT. The encoded protein is CASSKTSETSTDTQYF.

This CDR3 is CASSLEIVSAEAFF. The CDR3 nucleotides read TGTGCCAGCAGTTTAGAGATCGTCAGCGCTGAAGCTTTCTTT. This rearrangement joins TRBV27 to TRBJ1-1; no firm D call. V was pared by 2 bases and J by 6 bases, with 13 bases between. Germline loops: CDR1 MNHEY, CDR2 SMNVEV (reference sequence). The CDR3 totals 14 residues.

This chain joins TRBV7-2 and TRBJ2-1, with a weak D call TRBD1 (5 bases). Germline CDR1 SGHTA, CDR2 FQGNSA. V lost 5 bases to trimming and J lost 6 bases, with 17 bases between them. The CDR3 loop spans 15 amino acids. The CDR3 region has the DNA TGTGCCAGCAGCCACGACAGCTCAATCTCCAATGAGCAGTTCTTC. Translated, it gives CASSHDSSISNEQFF.

As DNA, the CDR3 is TGTGCCTGGAGCCCCGGCTACGAGCAGTACTTC. It yields the protein CAWSPGYEQYF. This chain links TRBV30 with TRBJ2-7; D not resolved. Looked up from germline, CDR1 is GTSNPN and CDR2 is SVGIG (reference sequence). This CDR3 has 11 amino acids. V was pared by 3 bases and J by 3 bases, with 6 bases between.

This chain links TRBV4-1 with TRBJ2-7; the match to TRBD1 covers 9 bases. Germline loops: CDR1 MGHRA, CDR2 YSYEKL. The CDR3 loop spans 16 amino acids. V lost 2 bases and J lost 7; bases outside the gene matches: 12. The CDR3 region is CASSQRVGQGRWEQYF. The CDR3 region has the DNA TGCGCCAGCAGCCAAAGAGTAGGACAGGGGAGGTGGGAGCAGTACTTC.

This chain connects TRBV29-1 to TRBJ1-2, with TRBD1 as a possible D gene (5 bases). Germline lookup yields CDR1 SQVTM and CDR2 ANQGSEA. V shed 0 bases and J shed 5 bases, with 7 bases lying between them. CDR3 length: 12 amino acids. The DNA for the CDR3 is TGCAGCGTTGAAGACACAGGTTATGGCTACACCTTC. Protein sequence: CSVEDTGYGYTF.

V gene TRBV19 combines with J gene TRBJ1-1, with D possibly matching TRBD1 (6 bases). The CDR3 is 16 residues long. The ends were cut back, 5 bases at V and 0 bases at J, with 16 bases in the middle. Germline V gene sequence: CDR1 LNHDA, CDR2 SQIVND (reference sequence). CDR3 in DNA: TGTGCCAGTAGTTCCCCCCGGGGGGCATTGAACACTGAAGCTTTCTTT. Amino acids: CASSSPRGALNTEAFF.

This rearrangement joins TRBV9 to TRBJ2-1, with D hard to call. Per the germline V gene, CDR1 is SGDLS and CDR2 is YYNGEE. This CDR3 is built from 17 residues. Trimming pared 1 base from V and 0 bases from J, leaving 14 bases between. The CDR3 DNA reads TGTGCCAGCAGCGTAACCCCACTACTTAGCTCCTACAATGAGCAGTTCTTC. This encodes CASSVTPLLSSYNEQFF.

This clone was seen just once. V is TRBV18 and J is TRBJ1-1, with a weak D call TRBD1 (5 bases). Germline V lookup: CDR1 KGHSH, CDR2 LQKENI. The CDR3 extends over 15 amino acids. V dropped 3 bases and J dropped 8 bases, with 19 bases sitting between them. CDR3 sequence reads: CASSPLQGSGFEAFF. The CDR3 coding sequence is TGTGCCAGCTCACCGCTTCAGGGTAGCGGATTCGAAGCTTTCTTT.

CDR3 amino acids: CASSYSQGGNQPQHF. The CDR3 DNA reads as TGTGCCAGCAGTTACTCGCAGGGTGGCAATCAGCCCCAGCATTTT. The chain uses TRBV6-5 and TRBJ1-5; D perhaps matches TRBD1 (5 bases). CDR3 size: 15 residues. The V gene lost 0 bases and the J gene lost 2 bases, with 8 bases spanning the gap. Germline V gene sequence: CDR1 MNHEY, CDR2 SVGAGI.

The rearrangement joins TRBV2 to TRBJ2-2; D unclear. This CDR3 is 13 amino acids long. V was clipped by 11 bases and J by 1 base, with 11 bases between them. The germline V gene encodes CDR1 SNHLY and CDR2 FYNNEI. CDR3 in amino acids: CAFSQENTGELFF. In DNA form, the CDR3 reads TGTGCCTTCAGCCAGGAGAACACCGGGGAGCTGTTTTTT. The full variable domain, in which reference TRBV2 and TRBJ2-2 provide the parts outside the CDR3, is EPEVTQTPSHQVTQMGQEVILRCVPISNHLYFYWYRQILGQKVEFLVSFYNNEISEKSEIFDDQFSVERPDGSNFTLKIRSTKLEDSAMYFCAFSQENTGELFFGEGSRLTVL.

The chain links TRBV5-4 to TRBJ2-7, with 8 nucleotides matching TRBD1. The V and J ends lost 0 bases and 3 bases, in that order; junction bases with no gene match: 5. Looked up from germline, CDR1 is SGHNT and CDR2 is YYREEE (reference sequence). The CDR3 runs to 15 residues. Here the CDR3 DNA reads TGTGCCAGCAGCTTGGAGCCAGGGGGCATCTACGAGCAGTACTTC. This gives the protein CASSLEPGGIYEQYF.

The chain employs TRBV2 and TRBJ2-1, with D possibly TRBD2 on 5 matching bases. CDR1 is SNHLY, CDR2 FYNNEI, per germline. The CDR3 covers 12 residues. V lost 6 bases, J lost 5 bases, and 8 bases lay in between. The CDR3 sequence is CASSMRDNEQFF. CDR3 DNA: TGTGCCAGCAGCATGCGGGACAATGAGCAGTTCTTC.

The chain couples TRBV25-1 to TRBJ2-5; D possibly corresponds to TRBD2 (5 bases). From germline, CDR1 is MGHDK and CDR2 SYGVNS. V lost 8 bases to trimming and J lost 13 bases, with 14 bases between them. CDR3 length: 10 residues. CDR3: CASGGLKVYF. Written as DNA, the CDR3 is TGTGCCAGCGGCGGACTCAAGGTGTACTTC.